The clone carrying this T cell receptor (beta chain) showed up just once. What it recognizes is unknown. The CDR3 extends over 14 amino acids. Germline CDR1 and CDR2: MDHEN and SYDVKM. The ends were cut back, 5 bases at V and 3 bases at J, with 14 bases in the middle. Primers included in the PCR were 60 Vbeta and 13 Jbeta primers. TCRdb's copy holds only in-frame clones and misses some; the assay was immunoSEQ multiplex PCR. Found here are about 120,000 clones, around 66% of them singletons; the top ten hold about 1.6%. The entry originates in a study of cytomegalovirus exposure and HLA in healthy donors. Overall study: Genotyping showed around 81% of 350 to 400 donors falling in the Caucasian-associated ancestry cluster. Whole-study results and caveats: The authors confirmed in vitro that three CMV-associated chains were specific for CMV antigens.

The sample consisted of PBMCs. The clonotype was recovered from a man younger than 35 in good health and CMV-seronegative. The V gene is TRBV28, the J gene TRBJ2-7; weak D call: TRBD1 (5 bases). The CDR3 here is CASSLQGSGYEQYF. The DNA of the CDR3 is TGTGCCAGCAGTCTCCAGGGAAGTGGCTACGAGCAGTACTTC.